This T cell receptor beta chain was recovered during a study of persistence of HIV-infected CD4 T cells. Turning to this clone: No antigen is known for it.

Cells were stimulated with overlapping HIV-1 Gag 15-mer peptides. Sorting of responding CD4+ T cells relied on upregulated CD40 ligand together with CD69. The ends lost 1 base at V and 2 bases at J; junction bases unmatched: 5. The CDR3 is made up of 16 amino acids. The germline CDR1 and CDR2 sequences are SGHRS and YFSETQ. This was the immunoSEQ version 4 assay in survey mode. Measured with immunoSEQ multiplex PCR; TCRdb has only the in-frame clones, and not every one. This table has roughly 25,000 clones, around 74% appearing once. Source: CD4+ T cells sorted from PBMCs after approximately 20-hour stimulation, taken from a patient who received antiretroviral therapy. This sequence joins TRBV5-1 and TRBJ2-1, with 8 bases aligning to TRBD1. The source of this sequence is an adult man with HIV who was CMV-seropositive. CDR3 nucleotides: TGCGCCAGCAGCTTGTGGACAGGGAAACCCTACAATGAGCAGTTCTTC. Translating it yields CASSLWTGKPYNEQFF.